This TCR beta chain comes out of a study of T cells in Graves' hyperthyroidism and ophthalmopathy (dated by TCRdb to between 2018 and 2020). Describing the broader study: Peripheral blood was sampled at the time of initial diagnosis, prior to any treatment. To identify TCR V-J signatures that set the groups apart, the researchers used a discovery cohort of 95 to 100 patients, made up of 40 to 45 with Graves' ophthalmopathy and about 60 with stable Graves' hyperthyroidism. Whether ophthalmopathy could be predicted prospectively was tested in an independent validation cohort made up of roughly 19 hyperthyroidism patients plus 17 patients who later progressed to ophthalmopathy. For training and testing, the 80 to 100 patients in the discovery cohort were randomly divided in a 7:3 ratio. Thyroid tissue and blood T-cell repertoires from several Graves' hyperthyroidism patients were also compared in the study. Once sampling was done, hyperthyroidism patients were given methimazole at a starting dose of 30 mg daily, whereas ophthalmopathy patients were given high-dose intravenous methylprednisolone. TCR Vbeta CDR3 sequencing of fewer than 150 peripheral blood samples (around 45 ophthalmopathy, roughly 72 hyperthyroidism and around 17 progressor patients) is reported in the paper.

The germline V gene sets CDR1 to SQVTM and CDR2 to ANQGSEA. V and J are trimmed by 7 bases and 8 bases, and the gene matches miss 21 bases of the junction. The CDR3 covers 17 residues, taking in both the cysteine and the phenylalanine. Only the CDR3 DNA stays, 51 bases, in frame from base 1. Broad study findings and their caveats: Most expanded thyroid clonotypes (frequency above 0.001) were also detected in blood, a finding suggesting that blood repertoires may reflect thyroid immune responses. In validation, the model predicted progression to ophthalmopathy with 65% to 71% sensitivity and roughly 75% specificity, a median of 6.5 months before onset. In cross-validation, a model built on a 13 V-J signature told ophthalmopathy apart from stable hyperthyroidism with 87.88% sensitivity and around 84% specificity, and in testing the same model reached 80%/75%. Sample size was not statistically predetermined, and investigators were not blinded to group allocation.

Hyperthyroidism patients were newly diagnosed, with disease duration under 2 months, and aged 18 to 65 years. Exclusion was applied to patients with uncontrolled infections, other autoimmune diseases, pregnancy or lactation. Diagnoses were based on clinical symptoms, serum thyroxine and TRAb, thyroid ultrasound and orbital computed tomography. For progressor patients, blood was drawn at the first diagnosis of hyperthyroidism, before any ophthalmopathy symptoms had appeared. Ficoll-Paque density gradient centrifugation was used to isolate PBMCs from 10 ml of fresh peripheral blood. Patients classed as progressors first received a Graves' hyperthyroidism diagnosis and then went on to develop ophthalmopathy during follow-up. Total RNA was extracted using Trizol reagent, and RNA quality was assessed on an Agilent 2100 Bioanalyzer. This clonotype has more than one count but fewer than ten. No antigen is known for it. No quality values exist for individual bases; no much larger clone is one base distant.

The TCR beta CDR3 regions were amplified from the RNA transcripts. The TCR CDR3 was subjected to a first round of RT-PCR using the HTBI primer set and the Qiagen OneStep RT-PCR kit. A second multiplex PCR round built the libraries, followed by size selection and purification. Paired-end sequencing of the libraries was performed with 100 bp reads on an Illumina HiSeq2000. In the source study's methods: SOAPnuke was used to process the raw data, with reads discarded if the reads contained adapters or uncalled bases, had a mean Phred below 15, or lacked an exact constant-primer or identifier match. High-quality paired reads were merged using COPE v1.2.5, and each unique nucleotide sequence was defined as a clonotype. MiTCR v1.1 was used to align clonotypes to the IMGT TRBV, TRBD and TRBJ reference segments. The analysis included only V-J combinations with a frequency above 0.0001, which together covered roughly 99% of the repertoires. A TCS score was defined as the ratio of F50 (clonal expansion) to E x V (chaos), with BLOSUM62-based TCRdist applied between CDR3 peptides within each V-J. Welch's t-statistics and random forest reduced 500 to 650 V-J features to about 12, which were used in a naive Bayes classifier (R e1071). The raw public reads went through TCRdb reprocessing: fastp at Q25, MiXCR clone calling, in-frame beta chains kept. Rows are combined by CDR3 protein, so each entry shows the most common genes and DNA. TCRdb's processing, not the authors', yielded these V and J calls. The sample data list about 720,000 distinct CDR3 sequences, and approximately 19% of these were observed just once. The top ten constitute 16% of the sample.

The TCR was taken from a woman aged 45-60 years with Graves' hyperthyroidism that later progressed to Graves' ophthalmopathy. The specimen was blood. The chain couples TRBV29-1 to TRBJ2-1; the junction holds 9 bases that match TRBD2. The CDR3 region has the sequence CSALPFLTSGGRDEQFF. The nucleotide sequence reads as follows: TGCAGCGCTCTACCCTTCCTGACTAGCGGTGGAAGGGATGAGCAGTTCTTC.